The T cell receptor beta chain under discussion was sequenced for a study of preoperative IRX-2 immunotherapy in early breast cancer. Treatment specified: preoperative locoregional IRX-2 cytokine immunotherapy. Patients received preoperative, locoregional IRX-2 cytokine immunotherapy in a phase Ib study. The repertoire was sequenced with immunoSEQ multiplex PCR; TCRdb's copy has only in-frame clones and lacks some. The table lists 30,000 to 35,000 clones, around 83% of them singletons. Germline CDR1 reads MDHEN; CDR2 reads SYDVKM. The CDR3 spans 17 residues. The V end was cut by 3 bases, the J end by 0 bases, with 14 bases between.

The TCR originated in a human donor with breast cancer. The source was lymph node tissue, collected from a patient treated with IRX-2 immunotherapy. The genes are TRBV28 and TRBJ1-4; a possible D gene is TRBD1 (5 bases). The CDR3 DNA reads TGTGCCAGCAGTTTTCAAGGGGCCGCTGCAACTAATGAAAAACTGTTTTTT. It codes for CASSFQGAAATNEKLFF.